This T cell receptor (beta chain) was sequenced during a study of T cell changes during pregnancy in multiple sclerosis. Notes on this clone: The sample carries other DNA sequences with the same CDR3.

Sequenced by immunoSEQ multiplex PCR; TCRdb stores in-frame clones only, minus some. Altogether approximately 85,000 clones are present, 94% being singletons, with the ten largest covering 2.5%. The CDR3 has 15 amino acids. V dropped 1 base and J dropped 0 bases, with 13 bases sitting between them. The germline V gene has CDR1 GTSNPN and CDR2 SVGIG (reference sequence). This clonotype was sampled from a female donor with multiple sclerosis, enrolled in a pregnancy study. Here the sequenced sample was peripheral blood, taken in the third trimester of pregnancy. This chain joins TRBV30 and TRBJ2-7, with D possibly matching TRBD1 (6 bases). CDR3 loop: CAWSAGQPGSYEQYF. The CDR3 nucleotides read TGTGCCTGGAGTGCCGGACAGCCCGGCTCCTACGAGCAGTACTTC.